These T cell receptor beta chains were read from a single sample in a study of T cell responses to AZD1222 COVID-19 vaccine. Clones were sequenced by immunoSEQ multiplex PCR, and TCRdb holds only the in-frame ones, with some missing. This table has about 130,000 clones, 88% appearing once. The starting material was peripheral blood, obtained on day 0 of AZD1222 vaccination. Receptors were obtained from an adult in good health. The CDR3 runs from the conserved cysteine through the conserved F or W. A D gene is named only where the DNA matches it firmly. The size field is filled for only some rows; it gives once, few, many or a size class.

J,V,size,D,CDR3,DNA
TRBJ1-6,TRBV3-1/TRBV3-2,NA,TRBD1,CASSDTGTGVSPLHF,TGTGCCAGCAGCGACACCGGGACAGGGGTATCACCCCTCCACTTT
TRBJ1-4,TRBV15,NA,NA,CATSGQGVEKLFF,TGTGCCACCAGCGGGCAGGGAGTTGAAAAACTGTTTTTT
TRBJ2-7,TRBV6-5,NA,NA,CASSHPSSSYEQYF,TGTGCCAGCAGTCACCCCAGTAGCTCCTACGAGCAGTACTTC
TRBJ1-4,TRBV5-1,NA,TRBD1,CASSMRQGSDEKLFF,TGCGCCAGCAGCATGCGACAGGGTAGCGATGAAAAACTGTTTTTT
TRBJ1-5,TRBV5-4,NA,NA,CASSIQGGGNQPQHF,TGTGCCAGCAGCATCCAGGGTGGGGGCAATCAGCCCCAGCATTTT
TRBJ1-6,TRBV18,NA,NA,CASSPGESSYNSPLHF,TGTGCCAGCTCACCAGGGGAGAGCTCCTATAATTCACCCCTCCACTTT
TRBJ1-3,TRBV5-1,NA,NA,CASSLAGVSGNTIYF,TGCGCCAGCAGCTTGGCCGGAGTTTCTGGAAACACCATATATTTT
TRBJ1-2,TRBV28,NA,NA,CASSLGHSGSYGYTF,TGTGCCAGCAGTTTAGGTCACAGCGGGTCCTATGGCTACACCTTC
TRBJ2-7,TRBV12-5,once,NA,CASGLTPGDRF,TGTGCTAGTGGTTTGACCCCAGGGGATCGGTTC
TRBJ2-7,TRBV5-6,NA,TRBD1,CASSRTTGSYEQYF,TGTGCCAGCAGCCGGACGACAGGGTCCTACGAGCAGTACTTC
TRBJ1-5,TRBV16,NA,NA,CASSPRSGSGQPQHF,TGTGCCAGCAGCCCCCGCTCAGGGTCAGGGCAGCCCCAGCATTTT
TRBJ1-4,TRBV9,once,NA,CASSSHRSGVEKLFF,TGTGCCAGCAGCAGTCACAGGTCAGGGGTTGAAAAACTGTTTTTT
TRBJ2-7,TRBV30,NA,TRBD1,CAWSITGGFYEQYF,TGTGCCTGGAGTATTACAGGGGGGTTCTACGAGCAGTACTTC
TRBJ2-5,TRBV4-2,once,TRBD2,CASSQGTSSGEGETQYF,TGTGCCAGCAGCCAAGGGACGTCTAGCGGGGAAGGGGAGACCCAGTACTTC
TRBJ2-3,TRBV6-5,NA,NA,CASNWGFGTDTQYF,TGTGCCAGCAACTGGGGGTTCGGCACAGATACGCAGTATTTT
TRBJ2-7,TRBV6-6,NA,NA,CASSYPPKGVSYEQYF,TGTGCCAGCAGTTACCCCCCGAAGGGGGTCTCCTACGAGCAGTACTTC
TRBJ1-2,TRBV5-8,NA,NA,CASSPSRGGYTF,TGTGCCAGCAGCCCCTCGCGGGGAGGCTACACCTTC
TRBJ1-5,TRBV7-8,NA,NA,CASSSNRTVSNQPQHF,TGTGCCAGCAGCTCAAATCGGACAGTAAGCAATCAGCCCCAGCATTTT
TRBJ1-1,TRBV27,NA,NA,CASSPRLALEAFF,TGTGCCAGCAGTCCACGGCTAGCCCTTGAAGCTTTCTTT
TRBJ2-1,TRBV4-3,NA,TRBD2,CASSQDMAGAYNEQFF,TGCGCCAGCAGCCAAGATATGGCGGGAGCCTACAATGAGCAGTTCTTC
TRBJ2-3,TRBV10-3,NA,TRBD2,CAISSGLAGGTSTDTQYF,TGTGCCATCAGTAGTGGACTAGCGGGGGGGACTAGCACAGATACGCAGTATTTT
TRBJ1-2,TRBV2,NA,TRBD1,CASSEDRGYGYTF,TGTGCCAGCAGTGAAGACAGGGGCTATGGCTACACCTTC
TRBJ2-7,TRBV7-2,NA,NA,CASSYTYEQYF,TGTGCCAGCAGTTATACCTACGAGCAGTACTTC
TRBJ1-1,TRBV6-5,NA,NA,CASKQGSEAFF,TGTGCCAGCAAACAGGGTTCTGAAGCTTTCTTT
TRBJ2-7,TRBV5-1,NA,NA,CASSLGEIQGLEQYF,TGCGCCAGCAGCTTGGGGGAAATCCAGGGCCTCGAGCAGTACTTC
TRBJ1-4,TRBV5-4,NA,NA,CASSLSASYDEKLFF,TGTGCCAGCAGCTTGTCCGCGAGTTATGATGAAAAACTGTTTTTT
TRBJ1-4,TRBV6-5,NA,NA,CATRNLATNEKLFF,TGTGCCACCCGAAATTTGGCAACTAATGAAAAACTGTTTTTT
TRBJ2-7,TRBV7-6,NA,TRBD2,CASSYQGHAGATYEQYF,TGTGCCAGCAGCTACCAAGGGCACGCGGGAGCAACCTACGAGCAGTACTTC
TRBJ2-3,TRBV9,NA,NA,CASSVDRQDTQYF,TGTGCCAGCAGCGTAGATAGGCAAGATACGCAGTATTTT
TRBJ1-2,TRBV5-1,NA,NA,CASSLGSTGANYGYTF,TGCGCCAGCAGCCTTGGTTCGACAGGAGCTAACTATGGCTACACCTTC
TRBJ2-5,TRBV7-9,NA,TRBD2,CASSLRPGGQETQYF,TGTGCCAGCAGCTTACGTCCGGGGGGCCAAGAGACCCAGTACTTC
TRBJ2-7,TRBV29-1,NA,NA,CSVERGSEQYF,TGCAGCGTTGAGAGGGGGAGCGAGCAGTACTTC
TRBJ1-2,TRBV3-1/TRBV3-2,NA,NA,CASSQDSPIRGGYTF,TGTGCCAGCAGCCAAGATTCTCCTATTAGAGGTGGCTACACCTTC
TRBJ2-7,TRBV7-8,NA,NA,CASSLVGGSYEQYF,TGTGCCAGCAGCTTAGTTGGGGGCTCCTACGAGCAGTACTTC
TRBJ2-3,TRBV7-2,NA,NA,CASSFLRDTQYF,TGTGCCAGCAGCTTCCTGCGAGATACGCAGTATTTT
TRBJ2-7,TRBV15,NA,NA,CATSGPNEQYF,TGTGCCACCAGCGGTCCCAACGAGCAGTACTTC
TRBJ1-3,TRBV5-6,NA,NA,CASSVDVGNTIYF,TGTGCCAGCAGCGTGGACGTTGGAAACACCATATATTTT
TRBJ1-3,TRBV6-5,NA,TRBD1,CASSYPDRATGNTIYF,TGTGCCAGCAGTTACCCCGACAGGGCAACAGGAAACACCATATATTTT
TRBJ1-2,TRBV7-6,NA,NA,CASSRDNNYGYTF,TGTGCCAGCAGCCGCGACAATAACTATGGCTACACCTTC
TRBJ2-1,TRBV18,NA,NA,CASSPRRTGEQFF,TGTGCCAGCTCACCACGTAGGACGGGTGAGCAGTTCTTC
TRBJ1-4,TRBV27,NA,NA,CASSFKWGLVEKLFF,TGTGCCAGCAGTTTTAAGTGGGGGTTAGTTGAAAAACTGTTTTTT
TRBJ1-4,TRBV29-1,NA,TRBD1,CSVRTGDNEKLFF,TGCAGCGTTAGGACAGGGGATAATGAAAAACTGTTTTTT
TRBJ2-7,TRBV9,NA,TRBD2,CASSPGRAGGREQYF,TGTGCCAGCAGCCCAGGACGGGCGGGAGGAAGGGAGCAGTACTTC
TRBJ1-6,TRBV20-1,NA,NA,CSASKGAERSLHF,TGCAGTGCTAGTAAAGGGGCGGAGAGATCCCTCCACTTT
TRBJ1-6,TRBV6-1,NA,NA,CASSDRSDNSPLHF,TGTGCCAGCAGTGACAGGAGTGATAATTCACCCCTCCACTTT